The clone carrying this TCR beta chain has just one count. The participants were between about 18 and 95 years old and came from 24 US areas. This record belongs to a study of blood T cell repertoires in COVID-19. Background on the study: Samples taken during acute and convalescent COVID-19 were collected in the United States, Italy and Spain. The cDNA or gDNA used as material had been derived from T cells, B-cell-depleted T cells, or PBMCs.

The data were produced by immunoSEQ multiplex PCR, yet TCRdb's version contains in-frame clones alone and is incomplete. The table lists nearly 300,000 clones, about 90% of them singletons. The clonotype originates from a woman aged 50 to 65 who had been exposed to COVID-19. The specimen sequenced was PBMCs or T cells enriched from blood (not recorded which).

Written as DNA, the CDR3 is TGTGCCAGCAGCTCCCAGGGACAGAACACTGAAGCTTTCTTT. Protein: CASSSQGQNTEAFF. The V and J genes are TRBV5-4 and TRBJ1-1; a weak D match, TRBD1 (6 bases). The CDR3 has 14 residues. CDR1 SGHNT and CDR2 YYREEE come from the germline V gene (reference sequence). The V gene lost 3 bases and the J gene lost 1 base, with 10 bases spanning the gap.